The 21 T cell receptor beta chains reported below all come from one sample, sequenced in a study of early T cells in non-severe SARS-CoV-2 infection. In TCRdb, the 5' RACE reads were re-called with MiXCR into one record per CDR3 protein. The sample comprises just over 80,000 distinct CDR3 sequences, approximately 15% of which are singletons, and about 1.5% rests with the top ten. Sequencing used whole blood. These receptors were collected from an adult who was a healthcare worker with PCR-confirmed SARS-CoV-2 infection or an uninfected control (not recorded which).

The chain joins TRBV10-3 to TRBJ1-2, with 12 bases aligning to TRBD1. Germline V CDR1 and CDR2: ENHRY, SYGVKD. This CDR3 has 16 residues. After removal of 7 bases from V and 8 bases from J, the junction contained 14 bases not matched to a gene. The CDR3 loop is CAITAGPGQGAEGYTF. The CDR3 nucleotides read TGTGCCATCACGGCGGGACCGGGACAGGGGGCGGAGGGCTACACCTTC.

This clonotype was counted between two and nine times. The V call is TRBV18, the J call TRBJ2-1, with 12 positions matching TRBD1. CDR3 length equals 15 residues. Germline V CDR1 and CDR2: KGHSH, LQKENI. V shed 3 bases and J 9 bases; nucleotides not matched to a gene: 6. CDR3 in amino acids: CASSPGQGAVGEQFF. The CDR3, as DNA: TGTGCCAGCTCACCGGGACAGGGGGCTGTTGGTGAGCAGTTCTTC. Based on the CDR3 plus reference TRBV18 and TRBJ2-1, the full variable domain is NAGVMQNPRHLVRRRGQEARLRCSPMKGHSHVYWYRQLPEEGLKFMVYLQKENIIDESGMPKERFSAEFPKEGPSILRIQQVVRGDSAAYFCASSPGQGAVGEQFFGPGTRLTVL.

V and J are TRBV2 and TRBJ2-1, with D possibly matching TRBD1 (5 bases). V was cut by 4 bases and J by 3 bases, with 7 bases left in between. CDR3 length equals 13 residues. Germline V CDR1 and CDR2: SNHLY, FYNNEI. The DNA for the CDR3 is TGTGCCAGCAGTGTCAGGGTCTACAATGAGCAGTTCTTC. The encoded protein is CASSVRVYNEQFF.

This clonotype was recorded at least ten times. The rearrangement links TRBV20-1 to TRBJ1-4; no clear D gene. The CDR3 covers 15 residues. Germline values: CDR1 DFQATT, CDR2 SNEGSKA (reference sequence). Trimming removed 3 bases at V and 2 bases at J, with 13 bases between. CDR3 in amino acids: CSARSFTSTNEKLFF. CDR3 sequence (DNA): TGCAGTGCTAGGAGTTTTACATCCACTAATGAAAAACTGTTTTTT.

The V and J genes are TRBV7-3 and TRBJ1-1; no reliable D call. The germline V gene encodes CDR1 SGHTA and CDR2 FQGTGA. The CDR3 is made up of 13 amino acids. Trimming took off 5 bases at V and 4 bases at J, with 11 bases between the two ends. CDR3 sequence reads: CASSIGPGTEAFF. The CDR3 DNA reads as TGTGCCAGCAGCATCGGACCGGGCACTGAAGCTTTCTTT.

This clonotype appeared many times. The chain uses TRBV18 and TRBJ2-1; 7 bases match TRBD1. The CDR3 loop spans 17 amino acids. The V and J ends lost 1 base and 2 bases, in that order; junction bases with no gene match: 8. Per germline, CDR1 KGHSH and CDR2 LQKENI. CDR3 coding DNA: TGTGCCAGCTCACCACAAACCGGGACAGATACCTACAATGAGCAGTTCTTC. Protein product: CASSPQTGTDTYNEQFF.

This clonotype was seen only a few times. The rearrangement links TRBV7-8 to TRBJ2-1; no firm D call. The CDR3 is 15 residues long. Germline V gives CDR1 SGHVS, CDR2 FQNEAQ. The ends were cut back, 3 bases at V and 6 bases at J, with 15 bases in the middle. The CDR3 DNA reads as TGTGCCAGCAGCTTCTTTGGGGTCGCGTCCAATGAGCAGTTCTTC. Translation: CASSFFGVASNEQFF.

This clonotype was recorded at least ten times. CDR3 protein: CASSLGYRVGVGEQFF. CDR3 nucleotides: TGTGCCAGCAGTTTAGGTTACAGGGTGGGTGTTGGTGAGCAGTTCTTC. The chain has TRBV6-5 and TRBJ2-1; maybe TRBD1 (6 bases). Looked up from germline, CDR1 is MNHEY and CDR2 is SVGAGI. The CDR3 extends over 16 amino acids. Trimming removed 4 bases from V and 9 bases from J, with 22 bases in between.

This clonotype occurred many times. The junction departs from the called germline gene at one end, perhaps through a read error. The chain carries TRBV6-2 or TRBV6-3 and TRBJ2-7; D ambiguous. Germline CDR1 is MNHEY and CDR2 is SVGEGT. The CDR3 sequence is 11 residues long. The CDR3 protein is CASSYSYGQYF. Here the CDR3 DNA reads TGTGCCAGCAGTTACTCCTACGGGCAGTACTTC.

This clonotype turned up a few times. The chain is built from TRBV12-3 or TRBV12-4 and TRBJ1-2, with 9 nucleotides matching TRBD1. There are 17 residues in the CDR3. V trimming: 3 bases; J trimming: 2 bases; junction bases outside the gene matches: 10. The CDR3 loop reads CASSFSAHRGRNYGYTF. The CDR3 coding sequence is TGTGCCAGCAGTTTTTCCGCTCACAGGGGGCGAAACTATGGCTACACCTTC.

Of note for this clonotype: This may be a read error: a much more frequent sequence differs by one nucleotide. The CDR3 DNA sequence: TGCGCCAGCAGCCTGGGGAGGGCAGAAACGCAGTATTTT. This codes for CASSLGRAETQYF. The V call is TRBV4-3, the J call TRBJ2-3; 7 nucleotides align to TRBD2. The CDR3 is made up of 13 amino acids. The germline V gene encodes CDR1 LGHNA and CDR2 YSLEER.

The rearrangement joins TRBV7-8 to TRBJ2-3; 11 bases are a match to TRBD1. Germline V gives CDR1 SGHVS, CDR2 FQNEAQ. The V gene end was trimmed by 5 bases and the J gene end by 1 base; junction bases not matched to a gene: 5. CDR3 length: 16 amino acids. Here the CDR3 DNA reads TGTGCCAGCAGCACCGGGACAGGGGGTCGCACAGATACGCAGTATTTT. This sequence encodes CASSTGTGGRTDTQYF. The whole variable domain, remainder taken from reference TRBV7-8 and TRBJ2-3, is GAGVSQSPRYKVAKRGQDVALRCDPISGHVSLFWYQQALGQGPEFLTYFQNEAQLDKSGLPSDRFFAERPEGSVSTLKIQRTQQEDSAVYLCASSTGTGGRTDTQYFGPGTRLTVL.

As concerns this clonotype: One end of the junction varies from germline; a read error may be responsible. This rearrangement joins TRBV29-1 to TRBJ1-2, with unresolved D. Germline assignment: CDR1 SQVTM and CDR2 ANQGSEA. The CDR3 runs 12 residues. In DNA, the CDR3 is TGTAGCGTTGGGGAGGGATACTATGGCTACACCTTC. It encodes CSVGEGYYGYTF. Full variable domain (remainder filled in from reference TRBV29-1 and TRBJ1-2): SAVISQKPSRDICQRGTSLTIQCQVDSQVTMMFWYRQQPGQSLTLIATANQGSEATYESGFVIDKFPISRPNLTFSTLTVSNMSPEDSSIYLCSVGEGYYGYTFGSGTRLTVV.

V usage is TRBV20-1 and J usage is TRBJ1-1; 9 bases agree with TRBD1. Trimming at V came to 6 bases and at J to 4 bases, leaving 3 bases not matched to a gene. The CDR3 totals 12 residues. Germline CDR1 is DFQATT and CDR2 is SNEGSKA (reference sequence). In DNA, the CDR3 is TGCAGTGCCAAGGACAGGGGCACTGAAGCTTTCTTT. It translates to CSAKDRGTEAFF.

This clonotype was counted ten times or more. V is TRBV11-2 and J is TRBJ2-3, with TRBD2 identical over 9 bases. Germline values: CDR1 SGHAT, CDR2 FQNNGV. The CDR3 runs 17 residues. The V and J ends lost 5 bases and 8 bases, in that order; junction bases with no gene match: 17. The CDR3 region has the DNA TGTGCCAGCAGCCGTCTGGGCGGGGGGGCGGTATTTGGTACGCAGTATTTT. Its translation: CASSRLGGGAVFGTQYF.

The CDR3 sequence: CASSQGVTDTQYF. DNA of the CDR3: TGTGCCAGCAGCCAAGGGGTAACAGATACGCAGTATTTT. The chain joins TRBV4-2 to TRBJ2-3; no definite D call. The CDR3 contains 13 residues. Germline values: CDR1 LGHNA, CDR2 YNFKEQ. Trimming removed 1 base from V and 3 bases from J, with 5 bases in between.

There are many counts of this clonotype. The chain has TRBV29-1 and TRBJ1-1; D gene ambiguous. Trimming removed 7 bases at V and 2 bases at J, with 5 bases between. CDR3 length equals 10 residues. Germline V lookup: CDR1 SQVTM, CDR2 ANQGSEA. The CDR3 sequence: CSAGNTEAFF. In DNA, the CDR3 is TGCAGCGCTGGAAACACTGAAGCTTTCTTT. Looking up the rest from reference TRBV29-1 and TRBJ1-1 gives the full variable domain: SAVISQKPSRDICQRGTSLTIQCQVDSQVTMMFWYRQQPGQSLTLIATANQGSEATYESGFVIDKFPISRPNLTFSTLTVSNMSPEDSSIYLCSAGNTEAFFGQGTRLTVV.

This clonotype was seen repeatedly, ten times or more. This chain joins TRBV20-1 and TRBJ1-6; D gene ambiguous. V gave up 3 bases and J gave up 3 bases, with 9 bases separating them. This CDR3 is 14 amino acids long. Germline V CDR1 and CDR2: DFQATT, SNEGSKA (reference sequence). The CDR3 sequence: CSARTANYNSPLHF. For the CDR3, the DNA is TGCAGTGCTAGGACGGCCAACTATAATTCACCCCTCCACTTT.

The gene calls are TRBV7-3 and TRBJ2-3; 10 nucleotides align to TRBD2. V dropped 3 bases and J dropped 3; count of bases not matched to a gene: 9. This CDR3 contains 17 residues. The germline V gene encodes CDR1 SGHTA and CDR2 FQGTGA. CDR3: CASSFGLLAGATDTQYF. CDR3 nucleotide sequence: TGTGCCAGCAGCTTCGGATTGCTAGCGGGGGCTACAGATACGCAGTATTTT. Using reference TRBV7-3 and TRBJ2-3 for the parts outside the CDR3, the full variable domain is GAGVSQTPSNKVTEKGKYVELRCDPISGHTALYWYRQSLGQGPEFLIYFQGTGAADDSGLPNDRFFAVRPEGSVSTLKIQRTERGDSAVYLCASSFGLLAGATDTQYFGPGTRLTVL.

This chain joins TRBV4-2 and TRBJ2-3, with a weak D call TRBD2 (6 bases). Germline CDR1 is LGHNA and CDR2 is YNFKEQ. CDR3 length: 17 amino acids. Trimming removed 1 base at V and 1 base at J, with 15 bases between. CDR3 sequence: CASSQGPGVIGTDTQYF. The CDR3 region has the DNA TGTGCCAGCAGCCAAGGTCCGGGGGTAATAGGCACAGATACGCAGTATTTT.

This clonotype has just a few counts. The gene calls are TRBV19 and TRBJ1-6, with unresolved D. CDR3 length: 16 amino acids. V was clipped by 10 bases and J by 0 bases, with 16 bases between them. Germline V gene sequence: CDR1 LNHDA, CDR2 SQIVND (reference sequence). The CDR3, as DNA: TGTGCCACCAGGAGATTCTTGAGCTCCTATAATTCACCCCTCCACTTT. It is translated as CATRRFLSSYNSPLHF.